This is a list of T cell receptor beta chains from one sample in a study of CXCR3-negative and CXCR3-positive naive CD8 T cells. TCRdb reanalyzed the 5' RACE reads and collapses them to one entry per CDR3 protein, without DNA. The specimen's table records approximately 120,000 distinct CDR3 sequences. The sample comprised naive CXCR3+ CD8+ T cells from blood. The receptors derive from a human donor in good health. Some clones in this sample may be carry-over from other donors' samples. Each CDR3 is given with its conserved first and last residue.

>TRBJ1-1|TRBV25-1
CASSEGGLRTEAFF
>TRBJ2-3|TRBV27
CASSFSLAGGPGTDTQYF
>TRBJ2-2|TRBV7-2
CASSLRRAGPNTGELFF
>TRBJ2-1|TRBV7-9
CASSDTMEYNEQFF
>TRBJ2-7|TRBV7-8
CASSFNPRQGELDEQYF
>TRBJ2-7|TRBV14
CASSQELVSAYEQYF
>TRBJ2-1|TRBV5-1
CARIPGLAGYNEQFF
>TRBJ2-1|TRBV4-1
CASSQDIREQFF
>TRBJ2-5|TRBV20-1
CSARGGTSGGPQETQYF
>TRBJ2-3|TRBV29-1
CSVPGQGAVDTQYF
>TRBJ2-1|TRBV24-1
CATSDLEPGSEQFF
>TRBJ1-2|TRBV7-9
CASSLAMGPNYGYTF
>TRBJ2-2|TRBV4-3
CASSQVIRKTNTGELFF
>TRBJ2-7|TRBV4-1
CASSQKSGDSYEQYF
>TRBJ2-1|TRBV5-5
CASSSDRVHNEQFF
>TRBJ2-5|TRBV12-3/TRBV12-4
CASSRTGENDFQYF
>TRBJ1-2|TRBV12-3/TRBV12-4
CASRRADGQEIYGYTF
>TRBJ2-1|TRBV7-2
CALQSGNEQFF
>TRBJ1-1|TRBV19
CARQTPVGNTEAFF
>TRBJ1-2|TRBV21-1
CASSKTRNVQGGRRGGYTF
>TRBJ2-7|TRBV12-3/TRBV12-4
CASSFLAFSGEQYF
>TRBJ2-3|TRBV29-1
CSVPTGVPDTQYF
>TRBJ2-1|TRBV27
CATGLDHYNEQFF
>TRBJ2-1|TRBV28
CASSSSRRRRLAAGREQFF
>TRBJ2-7|TRBV27
CASSLSAGGYEQYF
>TRBJ2-7|TRBV14
CASSQADRVYEQYF
>TRBJ2-7|TRBV4-1
CASSPFKTPSYEQYF
>TRBJ2-5|TRBV14
CASSQKQGTETQYF
>TRBJ1-6|TRBV28
CASSRQSSYNSPLHF
>TRBJ2-1|TRBV28
CASSPGGGPENEQFF
>TRBJ2-2|TRBV20-1
CSARGPGHRTGELFF
>TRBJ1-4|TRBV7-9
CASSSRDRVEKLFF
>TRBJ2-3|TRBV3-1
CASSQESLARTDTQYF
>TRBJ2-2|TRBV28
CASSFYFLSGRPSNTGELFF
>TRBJ2-1|TRBV5-6
CASRFGHEQFF
>TRBJ2-1|TRBV29-1
CSVEEPPTRFF
>TRBJ2-7|TRBV3-1
CASSQDIYEQYF
>TRBJ2-7|TRBV20-1
CSARNMASYEQYF
>TRBJ2-1|TRBV6-2/TRBV6-3
CASDLGQGYNEQFF
>TRBJ2-7|TRBV7-8
CASSLDRVYEQYF
>TRBJ2-3|TRBV28
CASSLSLADTQYF
>TRBJ2-7|TRBV28
CASSYRLTGGTYEQYF